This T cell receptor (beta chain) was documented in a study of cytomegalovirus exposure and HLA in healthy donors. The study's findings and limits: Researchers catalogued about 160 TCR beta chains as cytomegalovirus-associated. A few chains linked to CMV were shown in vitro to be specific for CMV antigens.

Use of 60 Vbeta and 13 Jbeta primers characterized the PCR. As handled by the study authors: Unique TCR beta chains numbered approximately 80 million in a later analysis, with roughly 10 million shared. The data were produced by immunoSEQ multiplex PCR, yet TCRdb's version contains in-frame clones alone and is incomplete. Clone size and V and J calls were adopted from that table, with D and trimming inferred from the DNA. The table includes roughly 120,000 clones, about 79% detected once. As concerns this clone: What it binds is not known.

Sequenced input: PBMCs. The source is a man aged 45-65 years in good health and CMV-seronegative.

Written as DNA, the CDR3 is TGCAGTGCTAGTACAATTAGCGGCTACACCTTC. Protein sequence: CSASTISGYTF. V and J are TRBV20-1 and TRBJ1-2; no definite D call. V lost 3 bases and J lost 8, with 10 bases in between. There are 11 residues in the CDR3. Germline lookup yields CDR1 DFQATT and CDR2 SNEGSKA (reference sequence).